The 16 T cell receptor beta chains below come from one sample, sequenced in a study of blood T cell repertoires in COVID-19. Profiled with immunoSEQ multiplex PCR; TCRdb holds only in-frame clones, not every one. The sample holds around 260,000 clones, about 80% seen once. Sequences were obtained from peripheral blood. All receptors come from a woman between 50 and 59 years old who had recovered from COVID-19.

The CDR3 DNA is TGTGCCAGCAGTTTATCGATCTCCCGGGATTTCGACTATGGCTACACCTTC. Translation gives CASSLSISRDFDYGYTF. V and J are TRBV28 and TRBJ1-2, with D hard to call. Looked up from germline, CDR1 is MDHEN and CDR2 is SYDVKM. The CDR3 consists of 17 residues. V gave up 1 base and J gave up 3 bases, with 18 bases separating them.

CDR3 amino acids: CASSMGGRSNQPQHF. The CDR3 region has the DNA TGTGCCAGTAGTATGGGGGGACGTAGCAATCAGCCCCAGCATTTT. The J gene is TRBJ1-5, the V gene TRBV19; D possibly corresponds to TRBD1 (5 bases). The CDR3 runs to 15 residues. Germline loops: CDR1 LNHDA, CDR2 SQIVND (reference sequence). V lost 3 bases, J lost 0 bases, and 9 bases lay in between.

The CDR3 DNA reads TGTGCCAGCTCTCTACATAAGGGACAGGCCTACGAGCAGTACTTC. Amino acid sequence: CASSLHKGQAYEQYF. The chain has TRBV18 and TRBJ2-7; 8 bases are a match to TRBD1. The length of the CDR3 is 15 residues. Per the germline V gene, CDR1 is KGHSH and CDR2 is LQKENI. V lost 6 bases, J lost 2 bases, and 9 bases stayed unmatched.

The chain employs TRBV3-1 (or the pseudogene TRBV3-2) and TRBJ2-3; perhaps TRBD2 as D (7 bases). CDR3 length: 15 amino acids. Germline CDR1 and CDR2: LGHDT and YNNKEL (reference sequence). Trimming pared 8 bases from V and 3 bases from J, leaving 18 bases between. The CDR3 loop reads CASAGAGVGTDTQYF. Written as DNA, the CDR3 is TGTGCCAGCGCGGGGGCGGGAGTGGGGACAGATACGCAGTATTTT.

The V gene is TRBV7-9, the J gene TRBJ2-3; D is uncertain. The germline V gene has CDR1 SEHNR and CDR2 FQNEAQ (reference sequence). Trimming pared 2 bases from V and 2 bases from J, leaving 14 bases between. This CDR3 contains 16 residues. CDR3 DNA sequence: TGTGCCAGCAGCTTAATACAGACGAGTACCACAGATACGCAGTATTTT. Its translation: CASSLIQTSTTDTQYF.

The chain uses TRBV7-9 and TRBJ1-2; D not resolved. The CDR3 is 15 residues long. Germline CDR1 SEHNR, CDR2 FQNEAQ (reference sequence). V was clipped by 1 base and J by 3 bases, with 12 bases between them. CDR3 sequence: CASSLVSNPDYGYTF. CDR3 nucleotide sequence: TGTGCCAGCAGCTTAGTTTCTAACCCGGACTATGGCTACACCTTC.

The rearrangement uses TRBV19 and TRBJ1-1; TRBD1 aligns across 8 bases. After removal of 5 bases from V and 2 bases from J, the junction contained 1 base not matched to a gene. The germline CDR1 and CDR2 sequences are LNHDA and SQIVND (reference sequence). The CDR3 runs to 13 residues. CDR3 sequence reads: CASSDRGNTEAFF. As DNA, the CDR3 is TGTGCCAGTAGTGACAGGGGAAACACTGAAGCTTTCTTT. The full variable domain, its missing parts supplied by reference TRBV19 and TRBJ1-1, is DGGITQSPKYLFRKEGQNVTLSCEQNLNHDAMYWYRQDPGQGLRLIYYSQIVNDFQKGDIAEGYSVSREKKESFPLTVTSAQKNPTAFYLCASSDRGNTEAFFGQGTRLTVV.

In DNA form, the CDR3 reads TGTGCCAGCAGCTTGGCCGGGACAGGGGGTTTGGGCACTGAAGCTTTCTTT. This codes for CASSLAGTGGLGTEAFF. The V gene is TRBV5-8, the J gene TRBJ1-1, with 11 bases that match TRBD1. The CDR3 consists of 17 residues. The V segment lost 0 bases and the J segment 4 bases; nucleotides outside the gene matches: 8. Per the germline V gene, CDR1 is SGHTS and CDR2 is YDEGEE.

The rearrangement uses TRBV7-2 and TRBJ2-7; the D gene is possibly TRBD2 (6 bases). The V gene lost 1 base and the J gene lost 2 bases, with 12 bases spanning the gap. CDR1 and CDR2 (germline): SGHTA, FQGNSA. The CDR3 consists of 15 residues. The CDR3 protein is CASSLGGGTPYEQYF. The CDR3 coding sequence is TGTGCCAGCAGCTTAGGTGGCGGGACCCCCTACGAGCAGTACTTC.

The rearrangement uses TRBV7-3 and TRBJ2-7; the D gene is possibly TRBD1 (8 bases). Per germline, CDR1 SGHTA and CDR2 FQGTGA. V lost 5 bases and J 0 bases, leaving 17 bases between the germline ends. This CDR3 is 16 amino acids long. The CDR3 coding sequence is TGTGCCAGCAGCCCTGGACAGGGAGGGGGCTCCTACGAGCAGTACTTC. Amino acid sequence: CASSPGQGGGSYEQYF. The variable domain in full, completed from reference TRBV7-3 and TRBJ2-7, reads GAGVSQTPSNKVTEKGKYVELRCDPISGHTALYWYRQSLGQGPEFLIYFQGTGAADDSGLPNDRFFAVRPEGSVSTLKIQRTERGDSAVYLCASSPGQGGGSYEQYFGPGTRLTVT.

The chain is built from TRBV6-5 and TRBJ1-1, with a possible D match to TRBD1 (6 bases). This CDR3 comprises 11 residues. V dropped 10 bases and J dropped 9 bases, with 15 bases sitting between them. CDR1 MNHEY and CDR2 SVGAGI come from the germline V gene. The chain's CDR3 is CAIMAGGQAFF. CDR3 nucleotide sequence: TGTGCCATCATGGCGGGGGGCCAAGCTTTCTTT.

The chain employs TRBV6-4 and TRBJ2-3; 9 positions match TRBD1. V trimming: 2 bases; J trimming: 3 bases; junction bases outside the gene matches: 3. CDR3 size: 15 residues. Germline V gene data show CDR1 as MRHNA and CDR2 as SNTAGT. Here the CDR3 DNA reads TGTGCCAGCAGTGACCGGGGACAGGGAACAGATACGCAGTATTTT. Protein sequence: CASSDRGQGTDTQYF.

This clone has only a few counts. The V gene is TRBV27, the J gene TRBJ1-1, with D uncertain. Germline lookup yields CDR1 MNHEY and CDR2 SMNVEV (reference sequence). V was shortened by 5 bases and J by 10 bases, with 17 bases between the two germline ends. The CDR3 has 13 amino acids. CDR3 sequence reads: CASSLPGSSAAFF. The CDR3 DNA reads TGTGCCAGCAGTCTTCCGGGATCCTCCGCAGCTTTCTTT.

The rearrangement joins TRBV24-1 to TRBJ2-1, with no clear D. Trimming cost V 0 bases and J 12 bases, with 5 bases left between them. CDR3 length: 11 residues. Germline V lookup: CDR1 KGHDR, CDR2 SFDVKD. Written as DNA, the CDR3 is TGTGCCACCAGTGATTTGGTCAGGCAGTTCTTC. This translates into CATSDLVRQFF.

The J gene is TRBJ1-3, the V gene TRBV11-3, with a weak D call TRBD1 (6 bases). Per the germline V gene, CDR1 is SGHNT and CDR2 is YENEEA. This CDR3 spans 16 amino acids. V shed 4 bases and J shed 0 bases, with 13 bases lying between them. Here the CDR3 reads CASSSQGAVSGNTIYF. CDR3 DNA: TGTGCCAGCAGCTCACAGGGTGCTGTCTCTGGAAACACCATATATTTT.

The chain employs TRBV4-3 and TRBJ2-1; 7 nucleotides align to TRBD2. This CDR3 contains 17 residues. V was clipped by 0 bases and J by 4 bases; unmatched bases: 9. Germline lookup yields CDR1 LGHNA and CDR2 YSLEER. The DNA for the CDR3 is TGCGCCAGCAGCCAAGATCAGGCTAGCGGAAAATACAATGAGCAGTTCTTC. Encoded protein: CASSQDQASGKYNEQFF.